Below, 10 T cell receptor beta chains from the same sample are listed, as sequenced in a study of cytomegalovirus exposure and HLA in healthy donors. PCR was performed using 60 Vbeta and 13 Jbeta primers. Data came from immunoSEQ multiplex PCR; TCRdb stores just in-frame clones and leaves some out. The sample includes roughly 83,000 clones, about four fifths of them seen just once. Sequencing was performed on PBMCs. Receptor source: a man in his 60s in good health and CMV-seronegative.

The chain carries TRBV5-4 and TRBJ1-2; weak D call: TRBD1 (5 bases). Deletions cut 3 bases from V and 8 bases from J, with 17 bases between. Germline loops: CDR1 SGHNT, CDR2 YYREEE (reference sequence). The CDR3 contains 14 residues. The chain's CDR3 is CASSSQSRVGGYTF. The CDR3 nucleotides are TGTGCCAGCAGCTCGCAATCCAGGGTTGGAGGCTACACCTTC.

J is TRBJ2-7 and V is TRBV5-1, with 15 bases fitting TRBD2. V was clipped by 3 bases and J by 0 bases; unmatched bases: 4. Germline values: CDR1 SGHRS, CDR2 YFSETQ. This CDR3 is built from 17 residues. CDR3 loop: CASSSGLAGGFSYEQYF. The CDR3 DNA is TGCGCCAGCAGCTCGGGACTAGCGGGGGGCTTCTCCTACGAGCAGTACTTC.

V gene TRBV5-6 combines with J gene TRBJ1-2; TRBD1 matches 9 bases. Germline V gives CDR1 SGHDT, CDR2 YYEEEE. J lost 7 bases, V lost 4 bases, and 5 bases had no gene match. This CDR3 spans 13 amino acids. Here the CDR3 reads CASSPGQGSGYTF. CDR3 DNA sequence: TGTGCCAGCAGCCCGGGACAGGGAAGTGGCTACACCTTC.

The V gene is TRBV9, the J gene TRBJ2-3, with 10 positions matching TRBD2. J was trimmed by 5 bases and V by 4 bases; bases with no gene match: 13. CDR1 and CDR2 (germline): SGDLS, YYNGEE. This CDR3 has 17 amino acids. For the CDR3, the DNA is TGTGCCAGCAGCCCCTTCCCGACTAGCGGGCCGGGAGATACGCAGTATTTT. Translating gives CASSPFPTSGPGDTQYF.

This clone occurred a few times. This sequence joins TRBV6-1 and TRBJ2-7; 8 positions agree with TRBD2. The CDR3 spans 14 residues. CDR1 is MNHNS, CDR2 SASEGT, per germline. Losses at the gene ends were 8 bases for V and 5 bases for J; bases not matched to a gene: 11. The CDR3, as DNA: TGTGCCAGCGACCGGGGGGGCATCGACCACGAGCAGTACTTC. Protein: CASDRGGIDHEQYF.

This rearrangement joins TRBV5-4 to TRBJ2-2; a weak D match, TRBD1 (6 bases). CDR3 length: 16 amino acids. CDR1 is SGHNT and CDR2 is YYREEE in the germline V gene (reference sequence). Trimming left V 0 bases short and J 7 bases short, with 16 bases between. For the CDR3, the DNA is TGTGCCAGCAGCTTGGGGGACACTACTTCCCTCGGGGAGCTGTTTTTT. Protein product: CASSLGDTTSLGELFF. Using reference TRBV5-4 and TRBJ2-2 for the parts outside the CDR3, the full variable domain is ETGVTQSPTHLIKTRGQQVTLRCSSQSGHNTVSWYQQALGQGPQFIFQYYREEENGRGNFPPRFSGLQFPNYSSELNVNALELDDSALYLCASSLGDTTSLGELFFGEGSRLTVL.

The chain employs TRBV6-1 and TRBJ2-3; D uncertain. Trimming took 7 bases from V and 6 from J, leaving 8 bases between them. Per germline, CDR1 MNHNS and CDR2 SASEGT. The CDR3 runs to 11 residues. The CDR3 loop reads CASTSLDTQYF. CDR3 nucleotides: TGTGCCAGCACCAGTTTGGATACGCAGTATTTT.

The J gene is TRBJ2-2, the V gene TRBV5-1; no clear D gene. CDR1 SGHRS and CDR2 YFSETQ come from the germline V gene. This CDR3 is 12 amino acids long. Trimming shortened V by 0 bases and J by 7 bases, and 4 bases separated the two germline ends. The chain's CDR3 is CASSLVNGELFF. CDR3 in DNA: TGCGCCAGCAGCTTGGTAAACGGGGAGCTGTTTTTT.

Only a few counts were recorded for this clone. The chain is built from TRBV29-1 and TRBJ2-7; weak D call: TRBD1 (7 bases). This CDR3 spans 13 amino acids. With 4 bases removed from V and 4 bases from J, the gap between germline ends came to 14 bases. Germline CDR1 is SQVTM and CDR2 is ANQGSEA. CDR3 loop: CSVGGTDTYEQYF. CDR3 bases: TGCAGCGTTGGCGGGACAGACACTTACGAGCAGTACTTC.

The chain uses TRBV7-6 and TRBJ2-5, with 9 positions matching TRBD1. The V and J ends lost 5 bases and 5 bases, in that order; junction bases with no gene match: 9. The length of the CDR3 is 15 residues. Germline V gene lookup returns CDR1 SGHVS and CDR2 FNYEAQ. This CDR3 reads CASSPPGTGMETQYF. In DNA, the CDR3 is TGTGCCAGCAGCCCTCCCGGGACAGGGATGGAGACCCAGTACTTC.